The 12 T cell receptor beta chains below come from one sample, sequenced in a study of CD8+ T cells in alopecia areata. The treatment: oral pan-JAK inhibitor, 5-10 mg twice daily. RNA extraction and reverse transcription yielded cDNA as sequencing template. Profiling relied on immunoSEQ multiplex PCR, and the TCRdb table lists in-frame clones only, not all of them. This repertoire shows 190,000 or so clones, nearly 60% found once; its top ten account for 5.5%. Here the sequenced sample was CD4+ T cells sorted from blood, taken at week 24, from a patient treated with tofacitinib. These receptor sequences come from a human donor with alopecia areata.

The chain carries TRBV5-1 and TRBJ1-4; no definite D call. Germline-derived CDR1 and CDR2 are SGHRS and YFSETQ. This CDR3 contains 14 residues. Trimming shortened V by 0 bases and J by 2 bases, and 5 bases separated the two germline ends. The CDR3 DNA reads as TGCGCCAGCAGCTTGGACCAGACTAATGAAAAACTGTTTTTT. This codes for CASSLDQTNEKLFF.

The V gene is TRBV7-9, the J gene TRBJ2-3; D gene unclear. This CDR3 has 12 amino acids. V gave up 5 bases and J gave up 2 bases, with 5 bases separating them. Germline CDR1 reads SEHNR; CDR2 reads FQNEAQ (reference sequence). The CDR3 region is CASSPNTDTQYF. The CDR3 nucleotides are TGTGCCAGCAGCCCAAACACAGATACGCAGTATTTT.

This clone has a single count. The chain has TRBV18 and TRBJ1-1; D is unclear. Germline CDR1 and CDR2: KGHSH and LQKENI. The V end lost 0 bases, the J end lost 1 base, and 6 bases lay between the germline ends. There are 14 residues in the CDR3. CDR3 loop: CASSPPYGNTEAFF. The DNA for the CDR3 is TGTGCCAGCTCACCACCGTACGGGAACACTGAAGCTTTCTTT.

This clone was picked up one time. The CDR3 reads CASSDPLNYGYTF. The CDR3 DNA sequence: TGTGCCAGCAGTGATCCCCTGAACTATGGCTACACCTTC. The chain recombines TRBV2 with TRBJ1-2; D is uncertain. V lost 3 bases, J lost 2 bases, and 7 bases lay in between. Germline V gene data show CDR1 as SNHLY and CDR2 as FYNNEI. CDR3 size: 13 residues. Using reference TRBV2 and TRBJ1-2 for the parts outside the CDR3, the full variable domain is EPEVTQTPSHQVTQMGQEVILRCVPISNHLYFYWYRQILGQKVEFLVSFYNNEISEKSEIFDDQFSVERPDGSNFTLKIRSTKLEDSAMYFCASSDPLNYGYTFGSGTRLTVV.

Concerning this clone itself: The same CDR3 is also encoded by other DNA sequences in this sample. The chain couples TRBV25-1 to TRBJ1-2; D unclear. V dropped 3 bases and J dropped 4 bases, with 9 bases sitting between them. The CDR3 runs 13 residues. Germline V CDR1 and CDR2: MGHDK, SYGVNS. The CDR3, as DNA: TGTGCCAGCAGTGATCGCGGCAGCTATGGCTACACCTTC. This gives the protein CASSDRGSYGYTF.

The chain couples TRBV7-3 to TRBJ1-1; no clear D gene. The V end was cut by 2 bases, the J end by 0 bases, with 4 bases between. Germline CDR1 reads SGHTA; CDR2 reads FQGTGA. The CDR3 length is 13 residues. The CDR3 here is CASSLLVNTEAFF. The CDR3 DNA sequence: TGTGCCAGCAGCTTATTAGTGAACACTGAAGCTTTCTTT.

This clone was seen many times. Other DNA sequences from this sample encode an identical CDR3 as well. This chain links TRBV28 with TRBJ2-7, with D possibly matching TRBD2 (5 bases). CDR1 and CDR2 from the germline V gene are MDHEN and SYDVKM. Trimming removed 4 bases at V and 4 bases at J, with 8 bases between. This CDR3 comprises 12 residues. The CDR3 is CASSSTSYEQYF. The CDR3 nucleotides are TGTGCCAGCAGTTCCACTAGTTACGAGCAGTACTTC. Together with reference TRBV28 and TRBJ2-7, the CDR3 gives the full variable domain: DVKVTQSSRYLVKRTGEKVFLECVQDMDHENMFWYRQDPGLGLRLIYFSYDVKMKEKGDIPEGYSVSREKKERFSLILESASTNQTSMYLCASSSTSYEQYFGPGTRLTVT.

V is TRBV2 and J is TRBJ1-1; tentatively, D is TRBD1 (5 bases). The germline V gene has CDR1 SNHLY and CDR2 FYNNEI. This CDR3 has 16 amino acids. Trimming cost V 6 bases and J 1 base, with 18 bases left between them. As DNA, the CDR3 is TGTGCCAGCAGCCTCCTAGCAGGGTTTGCGAACACTGAAGCTTTCTTT. Residues: CASSLLAGFANTEAFF.

The chain is built from TRBV7-8 and TRBJ2-7; D assignment may be TRBD1 or TRBD2 (5 bases each). V dropped 5 bases and J dropped 1 base, with 15 bases sitting between them. CDR3 length equals 15 residues. CDR1 SGHVS and CDR2 FQNEAQ come from the germline V gene. CDR3 nucleotide sequence: TGTGCCAGCAGCACTAATTGGGGGAGTTCCTACGAGCAGTACTTC. This gives the protein CASSTNWGSSYEQYF.

The chain has TRBV7-2 and TRBJ2-5; 15 nucleotides line up with TRBD2. The germline CDR1 and CDR2 sequences are SGHTA and FQGNSA. The CDR3 is 17 residues long. V shed 5 bases, J shed 4 bases, and the junction held 8 bases outside the gene matches. The CDR3 nucleotides read TGTGCCAGCAGCCCCCGGACTAGCGGGGGGGTGGGAGAGACCCAGTACTTC. It encodes CASSPRTSGGVGETQYF.

CDR3 amino acids: CASSYGSKRGNTIYF. The CDR3 DNA sequence: TGTGCCAGCAGTTACGGCTCAAAACGAGGAAACACCATATATTTT. This chain connects TRBV6-5 to TRBJ1-3; D gene unclear. This CDR3 is 15 amino acids long. Deletions cut 2 bases from V and 4 bases from J, with 12 bases between. Germline CDR1 reads MNHEY; CDR2 reads SVGAGI.

This clone has more than one count but fewer than ten. The chain couples TRBV5-1 to TRBJ1-2; 7 bases align to TRBD1. Germline CDR1 is SGHRS and CDR2 is YFSETQ. The J segment lost 2 bases and the V segment lost 4 bases, leaving 5 bases of the junction unmatched. The CDR3 runs to 14 residues. Here the CDR3 DNA reads TGCGCCAGCAGCCCAACGACAGGGAACTATGGCTACACCTTC. Its translation: CASSPTTGNYGYTF.